This T cell receptor (beta chain) was retrieved from a study of cytomegalovirus exposure and HLA in healthy donors. Primers: 60 Vbeta forward and 13 Jbeta reverse. Some clones are missing from TCRdb's copy, which holds only in-frame ones; the method was immunoSEQ multiplex PCR. The sample consists of around 170,000 clones, 70% to 80% of them appearing once. The study's findings and limits: HLA restriction was apparent for most CMV-associated TCR beta chains in a later analysis. Indistinguishable V segments such as TRBV6-2 and TRBV6-3 were excluded. Cytomegalovirus-associated status was assigned to more than 150 TCR beta chains.

With respect to this clone: Antigen: not known.

Germline V gene sequence: CDR1 SQVTM, CDR2 ANQGSEA. The CDR3 contains 10 residues. Trimming took 3 bases from V and 5 from J, leaving 4 bases between them. The sample was PBMCs. This chain links TRBV29-1 with TRBJ1-1; D remains ambiguous. The sequence came from a male donor in good health and CMV-seronegative. As DNA, the CDR3 is TGCAGCGTTGACGGTACTGAAGCTTTCTTT. Translation gives CSVDGTEAFF.